This passage covers 19 T cell receptor beta chains from one sample sequenced in a study of T cell responses to AZD1222 COVID-19 vaccine. The data were produced by immunoSEQ multiplex PCR, yet TCRdb's version contains in-frame clones alone and is incomplete. The table has roughly 35,000 clones, 70% to 80% seen once. The source was peripheral blood, collected 28 days after the second AZD1222 dose. The receptor source for this set is an adult who received the AZD1222 COVID-19 vaccine.

The V and J genes are TRBV2 and TRBJ1-1; no reliable D call. Germline CDR1 reads SNHLY; CDR2 reads FYNNEI. This CDR3 has 14 residues. Deletions cut 2 bases from V and 1 base from J, with 8 bases between. CDR3 protein: CASSEFMANTEAFF. The CDR3 region has the DNA TGTGCCAGCAGTGAATTCATGGCGAACACTGAAGCTTTCTTT.

The V call is TRBV5-1, the J call TRBJ1-1; D gene unclear. CDR3 size: 15 residues. Germline CDR1 and CDR2: SGHRS and YFSETQ. Between the trimmed V and J ends, which lost 5 bases and 0 bases, there was a span of 14 bases. The CDR3 reads CASRENRVMNTEAFF. CDR3 nucleotide sequence: TGCGCCAGCAGAGAGAATAGAGTTATGAACACTGAAGCTTTCTTT.

The V and J genes are TRBV24-1 and TRBJ2-3; the D is unclear. Germline-derived CDR1 and CDR2 are KGHDR and SFDVKD. Deletions cut 3 bases from V and 0 bases from J, with 12 bases between. The CDR3 totals 16 residues. This CDR3 is CATSDQDGWSTDTQYF. The CDR3 nucleotides read TGTGCCACCAGTGATCAGGACGGCTGGAGCACAGATACGCAGTATTTT.

V is TRBV5-6 and J is TRBJ2-5; possibly TRBD2 for D (7 bases). V lost 0 bases and J 4 bases, leaving 19 bases between the germline ends. Germline V gene sequence: CDR1 SGHDT, CDR2 YYEEEE. The CDR3 extends over 17 amino acids. The CDR3 is CASSLARGGPVRETQYF. The CDR3 nucleotides read TGTGCCAGCAGCTTGGCCCGCGGGGGCCCGGTCCGAGAGACCCAGTACTTC.

The chain joins TRBV3-1 (or the pseudogene TRBV3-2) to TRBJ1-6, with D possibly being TRBD1 (5 bases). This CDR3 has 15 residues. Per germline, CDR1 LGHDT and CDR2 YNNKEL (reference sequence). Trimming removed 1 base from V and 5 bases from J, with 9 bases in between. The CDR3 coding sequence is TGTGCCAGCAGCCAAGGGACATTCGATAATTCACCCCTCCACTTT. Translation: CASSQGTFDNSPLHF.

The J gene is TRBJ1-5, the V gene TRBV30; TRBD1 is a possible D gene (5 bases). The CDR3 loop spans 14 amino acids. Germline V gene data show CDR1 as GTSNPN and CDR2 as SVGIG (reference sequence). V shed 2 bases and J shed 6 bases, with 14 bases lying between them. The CDR3 here is CAWSPGTWGQPQHF. The CDR3 nucleotides are TGTGCCTGGAGTCCCGGGACGTGGGGTCAGCCCCAGCATTTT.

The V and J genes are TRBV28 and TRBJ1-1; D is unresolved. The CDR3 spans 13 residues. The germline V gene encodes CDR1 MDHEN and CDR2 SYDVKM. V dropped 8 bases and J dropped 5 bases, with 15 bases sitting between them. This CDR3 is CASWTEGRTEAFF. CDR3 coding DNA: TGTGCCAGCTGGACGGAGGGTCGGACTGAAGCTTTCTTT.

This clone was picked up one time. The chain joins TRBV30 to TRBJ1-2; no definite D call. Germline assignment: CDR1 GTSNPN and CDR2 SVGIG (reference sequence). V shed 3 bases and J shed 7 bases, with 6 bases lying between them. The CDR3 is 10 amino acids. CDR3 sequence reads: CAWRKGGYTF. The DNA of the CDR3 is TGTGCCTGGAGGAAGGGTGGCTACACCTTC. The full variable domain, in which reference TRBV30 and TRBJ1-2 provide the parts outside the CDR3, is SQTIHQWPATLVQPVGSPLSLECTVEGTSNPNLYWYRQAAGRGLQLLFYSVGIGQISSEVPQNLSASRPQDRQFILSSKKLLLSDSGFYLCAWRKGGYTFGSGTRLTVV.

V and J are TRBV6-2 or TRBV6-3 and TRBJ1-2; a weak D match, TRBD1 (5 bases). V lost 2 bases, J lost 8 bases, and 6 bases lay in between. Looked up from germline, CDR1 is MNHEY and CDR2 is SVGEGT. The CDR3 is made up of 11 amino acids. The CDR3 DNA is TGTGCCAGCAGTTACGGGGGAGGCTACACCTTC. Protein product: CASSYGGGYTF.

The chain has TRBV5-1 and TRBJ2-3, with TRBD2 as a possible D gene (5 bases). This CDR3 is built from 13 residues. CDR1 is SGHRS, CDR2 YFSETQ, per germline. V gave up 5 bases and J gave up 0 bases, with 7 bases separating them. DNA for the CDR3: TGCGCCAGCAGACGGGAAAGCACAGATACGCAGTATTTT. Its protein is CASRRESTDTQYF.

The chain is built from TRBV24-1 and TRBJ2-1; D is unresolved. V was trimmed by 5 bases and J by 5 bases, leaving 9 bases between them. Germline assignment: CDR1 KGHDR and CDR2 SFDVKD. The length of the CDR3 is 13 residues. The CDR3 DNA is TGTGCCACCAGTGTAGGTCTGGACAATGAGCAGTTCTTC. This sequence encodes CATSVGLDNEQFF.

The rearrangement joins TRBV4-1 to TRBJ2-3; TRBD2 agrees at 7 bases. Trimming cost V 4 bases and J 3 bases; bases outside gene matches: 4. Germline assignment: CDR1 MGHRA and CDR2 YSYEKL. The CDR3 loop spans 14 amino acids. CDR3 in DNA: TGCGCCAGCAGCCCGGCGGGGGATACAGATACGCAGTATTTT. Its translation is CASSPAGDTDTQYF.

This clone was observed a single time. V and J are TRBV3-1 (or the pseudogene TRBV3-2) and TRBJ2-7; D ambiguous. The germline V gene encodes CDR1 LGHDT and CDR2 YNNKEL (reference sequence). The CDR3 is 13 residues long. V lost 4 bases, J lost 0 bases, and 7 bases lay in between. The CDR3 loop is CASSLPGSYEQYF. DNA of the CDR3: TGTGCCAGCAGCCTCCCCGGCTCCTACGAGCAGTACTTC.

V and J are TRBV5-4 and TRBJ2-2; no firm D call. Trimming took off 2 bases at V and 4 bases at J, with 9 bases between the two ends. Germline V gene data show CDR1 as SGHNT and CDR2 as YYREEE (reference sequence). The CDR3 contains 14 residues. CDR3 nucleotide sequence: TGTGCCAGCAGCTTTATTGGACCCACCGGGGAGCTGTTTTTT. This sequence encodes CASSFIGPTGELFF.

The chain carries TRBV7-8 and TRBJ1-5; D call uncertain. This CDR3 comprises 13 residues. V dropped 1 base and J dropped 5 bases, with 6 bases sitting between them. In germline, CDR1 is SGHVS, CDR2 FQNEAQ. In DNA form, the CDR3 reads TGTGCCAGCAGCTTAGTGGTTTATCAGCCCCAGCATTTT. Translation gives CASSLVVYQPQHF.

CDR3 in DNA: TGTGCCAGTAGTATAAACCAGGGAAACTATGGCTACACCTTC. Its protein is CASSINQGNYGYTF. J is TRBJ1-2 and V is TRBV19; the D gene is possibly TRBD1 (5 bases). This CDR3 comprises 14 residues. V was clipped by 2 bases and J by 2 bases, with 9 bases between them. Germline CDR1 is LNHDA and CDR2 is SQIVND (reference sequence).

CDR3 DNA sequence: TGCGCCAGCAGCCAATCTCACACAGGGGGCCAAGAGACCCAGTACTTC. It encodes CASSQSHTGGQETQYF. V is TRBV4-1 and J is TRBJ2-5; 8 nucleotides align to TRBD1. After removal of 2 bases from V and 1 base from J, the junction contained 6 bases not matched to a gene. The CDR3 has 16 amino acids. Germline CDR1 and CDR2: MGHRA and YSYEKL.

The genes are TRBV5-6 and TRBJ2-5; 9 positions match TRBD1. Trimming cost V 0 bases and J 7 bases; bases outside gene matches: 7. The CDR3 contains 15 residues. The germline V gene encodes CDR1 SGHDT and CDR2 YYEEEE. This chain's CDR3 is CASSLGGTGRATQYF. The DNA for the CDR3 is TGTGCCAGCAGCTTGGGAGGGACAGGGAGGGCGACCCAGTACTTC.

This clone has more than one count but fewer than ten. The V call is TRBV6-6, the J call TRBJ2-1, with D unresolved. There are 15 residues in the CDR3. Germline loops: CDR1 MNHNY, CDR2 SVGAGI (reference sequence). V dropped 3 bases and J dropped 1 base, with 10 bases sitting between them. Here the CDR3 reads CASSYYGSSYNEQFF. DNA for the CDR3: TGTGCCAGCAGTTATTACGGCAGTTCCTACAATGAGCAGTTCTTC.